Presented here are 30 T cell receptor beta chains from one specimen sequenced in a study of shared clonotypes between healthy human individuals. The data were produced by immunoSEQ multiplex PCR, yet TCRdb's version contains in-frame clones alone and is incomplete. The data show 550,000 to 750,000 clones, about 90% seen once. CD45RO-negative, CCR7-selected cells formed the naive CD8 fraction, which excluded terminally differentiated effector memory CD45RA+ cells. Sequencing was done on a sample of naive CD8+ T cells sorted from blood. Source of these receptors: a man aged 25-45 years in good health.

The chain combines TRBV5-6 with TRBJ2-2; the D gene is possibly TRBD1 (6 bases). V was pared by 4 bases and J by 1 base, with 20 bases between. Germline V gene data show CDR1 as SGHDT and CDR2 as YYEEEE. This CDR3 comprises 18 residues. The CDR3: CASSAGVPGALNTGELFF. DNA of the CDR3: TGTGCCAGCAGCGCCGGTGTCCCAGGGGCCTTGAACACCGGGGAGCTGTTTTTT. Using reference TRBV5-6 and TRBJ2-2 for the parts outside the CDR3, the full variable domain is DAGVTQSPTHLIKTRGQQVTLRCSPKSGHDTVSWYQQALGQGPQFIFQYYEEEERQRGNFPDRFSGHQFPNYSSELNVNALLLGDSALYLCASSAGVPGALNTGELFFGEGSRLTVL.

The chain carries TRBV28 and TRBJ2-5; TRBD2 might be the D (6 bases). Trimming pared 4 bases from V and 1 base from J, leaving 7 bases between. CDR3 length: 13 residues. Germline lookup yields CDR1 MDHEN and CDR2 SYDVKM. The chain's CDR3 is CASSSSAQETQYF. The CDR3, as DNA: TGTGCCAGCAGTTCTAGCGCCCAAGAGACCCAGTACTTC. Full variable domain (missing parts from reference TRBV28 and TRBJ2-5): DVKVTQSSRYLVKRTGEKVFLECVQDMDHENMFWYRQDPGLGLRLIYFSYDVKMKEKGDIPEGYSVSREKKERFSLILESASTNQTSMYLCASSSSAQETQYFGPGTRLLVL.

The chain combines TRBV10-3 with TRBJ2-3; D gene unclear. Trimming pared 8 bases from V and 6 bases from J, leaving 9 bases between. The CDR3 contains 11 residues. Per germline, CDR1 ENHRY and CDR2 SYGVKD. CDR3 DNA sequence: TGTGCCATCTTTGTTAGGGATACGCAGTATTTT. Protein sequence: CAIFVRDTQYF.

A single count supports this clone. Given a much more abundant clone one base away, this may be a read error. The V and J genes are TRBV6-6 and TRBJ2-7; 7 bases match TRBD2. The CDR3 runs 13 residues. V lost 5 bases to trimming and J lost 3 bases; unmatched junction nucleotides: 4. Germline CDR1 MNHNY, CDR2 SVGAGI (reference sequence). CDR3 region: CASSQTSSYEQYF. CDR3 sequence (DNA): TGTGCCAGCAGTCAGACTAGCAGCTACGAGCAGTACTTC.

The chain uses TRBV2 and TRBJ2-1; the D gene is possibly TRBD1 (6 bases). CDR3 size: 16 residues. Germline V lookup: CDR1 SNHLY, CDR2 FYNNEI. V gave up 2 bases and J gave up 0 bases, with 11 bases separating them. In DNA, the CDR3 is TGTGCCAGCAGTGAACTAGGGACATCCTCCTACAATGAGCAGTTCTTC. Translating it yields CASSELGTSSYNEQFF. The full variable domain, its missing parts supplied by reference TRBV2 and TRBJ2-1, is EPEVTQTPSHQVTQMGQEVILRCVPISNHLYFYWYRQILGQKVEFLVSFYNNEISEKSEIFDDQFSVERPDGSNFTLKIRSTKLEDSAMYFCASSELGTSSYNEQFFGPGTRLTVL.

The chain employs TRBV7-2 and TRBJ1-4; 9 bases map to TRBD1. Looked up from germline, CDR1 is SGHTA and CDR2 is FQGNSA. Trimming removed 4 bases from V and 6 bases from J; junction bases left unmatched: 6. CDR3 length: 15 amino acids. The CDR3 here is CASSSETGGYEKLFF. The CDR3, as DNA: TGTGCCAGCAGCTCCGAGACAGGGGGGTATGAAAAACTGTTTTTT.

The CDR3 sequence is CASRNKRDLYEQYF. In DNA form, the CDR3 reads TGTGCCAGCAGAAATAAGCGGGATCTCTACGAGCAGTACTTC. The V call is TRBV28, the J call TRBJ2-7; 7 bases fit TRBD2. J was trimmed by 3 bases and V by 6 bases; bases with no gene match: 8. The CDR3 has 14 amino acids. CDR1 and CDR2 from the germline V gene are MDHEN and SYDVKM.

This chain links TRBV7-6 with TRBJ1-1; perhaps TRBD1 as D (6 bases). Looked up from germline, CDR1 is SGHVS and CDR2 is FNYEAQ. The CDR3 length is 14 residues. Trimming shortened V by 5 bases and J by 4 bases, and 14 bases separated the two germline ends. The CDR3 nucleotides read TGTGCCAGCAGCCCGGCCCAGGGGTCCACTGAAGCTTTCTTT. It encodes CASSPAQGSTEAFF.

V and J are TRBV19 and TRBJ2-3; D is uncertain. The ends were cut back, 4 bases at V and 2 bases at J, with 10 bases in the middle. The CDR3 has 14 residues. Germline V gives CDR1 LNHDA, CDR2 SQIVND (reference sequence). DNA of the CDR3: TGTGCCAGTAGTACGGACGGATTCACAGATACGCAGTATTTT. Translating it yields CASSTDGFTDTQYF.

This chain links TRBV9 with TRBJ2-1, with D perhaps matching TRBD2 (5 bases). Trimming cost V 3 bases and J 4 bases, with 20 bases left between them. Germline loops: CDR1 SGDLS, CDR2 YYNGEE. There are 17 residues in the CDR3. CDR3 nucleotide sequence: TGTGCCAGCAGCGAGCCCCTAGCTGGGCCCTCTTACAATGAGCAGTTCTTC. It yields the protein CASSEPLAGPSYNEQFF.

V usage is TRBV29-1 and J usage is TRBJ2-7; D is undetermined. The CDR3 has 13 amino acids. V lost 3 bases and J lost 5, with 14 bases in between. In germline, CDR1 is SQVTM, CDR2 ANQGSEA. The CDR3 region is CSVELRGNHEQYF. The CDR3 DNA is TGCAGCGTTGAGTTGCGAGGTAACCACGAGCAGTACTTC.

This rearrangement joins TRBV2 to TRBJ1-5; tentatively, D is TRBD1 (5 bases). Germline CDR1 reads SNHLY; CDR2 reads FYNNEI. The V gene lost 2 bases and the J gene lost 5 bases, with 10 bases spanning the gap. The CDR3 spans 14 residues. CDR3: CASSESGNHQPQHF. The CDR3 DNA follows: TGTGCCAGCAGTGAATCAGGGAATCATCAGCCCCAGCATTTT.

This clone occurred once. The chain is built from TRBV11-2 and TRBJ2-1, with D perhaps assigned TRBD1 or TRBD2 (5 bases each). Trimming left V 5 bases short and J 9 bases short, with 14 bases between. Germline CDR1 reads SGHAT; CDR2 reads FQNNGV. The CDR3 totals 13 residues. CDR3 sequence reads: CASSLGTTSEQFF. The CDR3 DNA reads TGTGCCAGCAGCCTAGGGACCACCAGTGAGCAGTTCTTC. The full variable domain, completed using reference TRBV11-2 and TRBJ2-1, is EAGVAQSPRYKIIEKRQSVAFWCNPISGHATLYWYQQILGQGPKLLIQFQNNGVVDDSQLPKDRFSAERLKGVDSTLKIQPAKLEDSAVYLCASSLGTTSEQFFGPGTRLTVL.

The chain recombines TRBV7-9 with TRBJ2-7, with a possible D match to TRBD1 (5 bases). This CDR3 is 13 amino acids long. Germline-derived CDR1 and CDR2 are SEHNR and FQNEAQ (reference sequence). Between the trimmed V and J ends, which lost 3 bases and 5 bases, there was a span of 11 bases. Here the CDR3 DNA reads TGTGCCAGCAGCTTTGTGCAGGGTCACGAGCAGTACTTC. The encoded protein is CASSFVQGHEQYF.

V gene TRBV11-3 combines with J gene TRBJ2-1, with 10 positions matching TRBD2. CDR3 length: 19 amino acids. V dropped 3 bases and J dropped 1; count of bases not matched to a gene: 12. Per germline, CDR1 SGHNT and CDR2 YENEEA. The DNA of the CDR3 is TGTGCCAGCAGCTTGGGCCTAGCGGGAGTGGGGCTATCCTACAATGAGCAGTTCTTC. Its protein product is CASSLGLAGVGLSYNEQFF.

This chain uses TRBV2 with TRBJ1-2; D remains ambiguous. Per the germline V gene, CDR1 is SNHLY and CDR2 is FYNNEI. Trimming removed 7 bases from V and 8 bases from J, with 17 bases in between. CDR3 length equals 13 residues. CDR3 amino acids: CASMGRTFEGYTF. The CDR3 region has the DNA TGTGCCAGCATGGGTAGGACCTTTGAGGGCTACACCTTC.

This chain links TRBV27 with TRBJ2-2; TRBD2 agrees at 13 bases. The CDR3 totals 15 residues. Germline CDR1 is MNHEY and CDR2 is SMNVEV (reference sequence). CDR3 DNA sequence: TGTGCTACCGGACTAGCGGGAGACAAATCCGGGGAGCTGTTTTTT. It codes for CATGLAGDKSGELFF.

V usage is TRBV6-6 and J usage is TRBJ2-7, with D perhaps matching TRBD1 or TRBD2 (6 bases each). The germline CDR1 and CDR2 sequences are MNHNY and SVGAGI (reference sequence). V was trimmed by 0 bases and J by 6 bases, leaving 18 bases between them. The CDR3 sequence is 16 residues long. The CDR3 region is CASSYSQEGDAREQYF. The CDR3 nucleotides are TGTGCCAGCAGTTACTCGCAGGAGGGGGATGCACGCGAGCAGTACTTC.

This clone came up once. The rearrangement joins TRBV7-9 to TRBJ2-1, with D unresolved. In germline, CDR1 is SEHNR, CDR2 FQNEAQ (reference sequence). This CDR3 region has 12 residues. Trimming pared 4 bases from V and 10 bases from J, leaving 11 bases between. CDR3 nucleotide sequence: TGTGCCAGCAGCTCAAAGGACGGGGAGCAGTTCTTC. It translates to CASSSKDGEQFF.

This clone was seen only a few times. Here the CDR3 reads CASSPAHRYGYTF. The CDR3 DNA reads as TGTGCCAGCAGTCCCGCCCATCGATATGGCTACACCTTC. This chain connects TRBV27 to TRBJ1-2; D unresolved. This CDR3 has 13 amino acids. The germline V gene encodes CDR1 MNHEY and CDR2 SMNVEV (reference sequence). The V end was cut by 5 bases, the J end by 5 bases, with 12 bases between.

This chain joins TRBV9 and TRBJ2-5, with 12 bases lining up with TRBD1. The V and J ends lost 4 bases and 5 bases, in that order; junction bases with no gene match: 6. From germline, CDR1 is SGDLS and CDR2 YYNGEE. The CDR3 totals 15 residues. CDR3 in DNA: TGTGCCAGCAGCTCAGGGACAGGGGGCGTCGAGACCCAGTACTTC. This encodes CASSSGTGGVETQYF. Supplemented by reference TRBV9 and TRBJ2-5, the full variable domain reads DSGVTQTPKHLITATGQRVTLRCSPRSGDLSVYWYQQSLDQGLQFLIQYYNGEERAKGNILERFSAQQFPDLHSELNLSSLELGDSALYFCASSSGTGGVETQYFGPGTRLLVL.

The rearrangement links TRBV27 to TRBJ2-1; D is unclear. CDR3 size: 12 residues. The V gene's germline CDR1 is MNHEY and CDR2 SMNVEV (reference sequence). V lost 0 bases, J lost 9 bases, and 6 bases lay in between. The CDR3, as DNA: TGTGCCAGCAGTTTATCGGTCGGTGAGCAGTTCTTC. Encoded protein: CASSLSVGEQFF.

The rearrangement links TRBV7-9 to TRBJ1-1; D may be TRBD1 (6 bases). The CDR3 is 15 residues long. Between the trimmed V and J ends, which lost 0 bases and 5 bases, there was a span of 13 bases. Germline V CDR1 and CDR2: SEHNR, FQNEAQ (reference sequence). The CDR3 sequence is CASSLAGQGRTEAFF. The CDR3 bases are TGTGCCAGCAGCTTAGCCGGGCAGGGGCGGACTGAAGCTTTCTTT.

The chain couples TRBV28 to TRBJ2-2; weak D call: TRBD1 (6 bases). This CDR3 spans 20 amino acids. Per germline, CDR1 MDHEN and CDR2 SYDVKM. The V and J ends lost 3 bases and 3 bases respectively, with 26 bases between them. The CDR3 DNA sequence: TGTGCCAGCAGTTTCCATAAACAGGGTTGGGTTATAGAGGACACCGGGGAGCTGTTTTTT. Translated: CASSFHKQGWVIEDTGELFF.

The CDR3 loop reads CASSYQGVGYEQYF. The CDR3 DNA is TGCGCCAGCAGCTATCAGGGTGTTGGCTACGAGCAGTACTTC. V usage is TRBV4-1 and J usage is TRBJ2-7; possible D gene TRBD1, 5 bases. The germline CDR1 and CDR2 sequences are MGHRA and YSYEKL. The CDR3 covers 14 residues. V lost 5 bases, J lost 3 bases, and 14 bases lay in between.

The chain uses TRBV6-1 and TRBJ2-3, with TRBD2 matching 16 bases. The junction had 5 bases not matched to a gene; V was cut back by 3 bases and J by 2 bases. Germline values: CDR1 MNHNS, CDR2 SASEGT. The length of the CDR3 is 18 residues. In DNA, the CDR3 is TGTGCCAGCAGTGAGGGACTAGCGGGAGGGCAAAACACAGATACGCAGTATTTT. Amino acids: CASSEGLAGGQNTDTQYF.

This clone was picked up one time. The chain combines TRBV28 with TRBJ2-3; D is perhaps TRBD2 (7 bases). The V end was cut by 2 bases, the J end by 2 bases, with 23 bases between. Germline assignment: CDR1 MDHEN and CDR2 SYDVKM. CDR3 length equals 19 residues. CDR3 sequence reads: CASSLGIGRGTPNTDTQYF. CDR3 nucleotides: TGTGCCAGCAGTTTAGGGATTGGGAGGGGGACGCCTAACACAGATACGCAGTATTTT.

The genes are TRBV7-8 and TRBJ2-2, with D uncertain. Per the germline V gene, CDR1 is SGHVS and CDR2 is FQNEAQ. The CDR3 runs to 18 residues. Trimming took 2 bases from V and 2 from J, leaving 18 bases between them. Written as DNA, the CDR3 is TGTGCCAGCAGCTTACCCCCCGGGCAGATAAGTAACACCGGGGAGCTGTTTTTT. Encoded protein: CASSLPPGQISNTGELFF.

This chain joins TRBV6-6 and TRBJ1-2, with no clear D. Trimming shortened V by 0 bases and J by 0 bases, and 5 bases separated the two germline ends. The V gene's germline CDR1 is MNHNY and CDR2 SVGAGI (reference sequence). The CDR3 is 14 residues long. The CDR3 here is CASSYSATNYGYTF. CDR3 DNA: TGTGCCAGCAGTTACTCAGCCACTAACTATGGCTACACCTTC.

To note about this clone: The sample carries other DNA sequences with the same CDR3. The chain has TRBV5-4 and TRBJ2-7, with 7 bases identical to TRBD1. Germline V gene sequence: CDR1 SGHNT, CDR2 YYREEE (reference sequence). This CDR3 contains 14 residues. V shed 4 bases, J shed 3 bases, and the junction held 7 bases outside the gene matches. CDR3 coding DNA: TGTGCCAGCAGCCTCTGGGACAGAAACTACGAGCAGTACTTC. It encodes CASSLWDRNYEQYF.